This passage covers 16 T cell receptor beta chains from one sample sequenced in a study of shared T cell receptors in the human thymus. The data were produced by immunoSEQ multiplex PCR, yet TCRdb's version contains in-frame clones alone and is incomplete. The sample has 450,000 to 650,000 clones; approximately 80% are singletons. These records were also assigned to another study, of human thymus T cells.

The sequenced sample consisted of thymocytes. The receptors derive from a boy younger than two with a congenital heart defect.

The J gene is TRBJ1-4, the V gene TRBV28; the match to TRBD1 covers 8 bases. This CDR3 region has 15 residues. Germline CDR1 reads MDHEN; CDR2 reads SYDVKM. The junction had 9 bases not matched to a gene; V was cut back by 4 bases and J by 8 bases. The CDR3 is CASSSQGVYREKLFF. The DNA of the CDR3 is TGTGCCAGCAGTTCACAGGGGGTTTACAGGGAAAAACTGTTTTTT.

The rearrangement links TRBV28 to TRBJ2-2; D is unclear. V was pared by 3 bases and J by 4 bases, with 6 bases between. Germline assignment: CDR1 MDHEN and CDR2 SYDVKM. This CDR3 is 13 amino acids long. CDR3 bases: TGTGCCAGCAGTTTGGAGCCCACCGGGGAGCTGTTTTTT. The encoded protein is CASSLEPTGELFF.

The CDR3 reads CASSQGANWEDTEAFF. CDR3 sequence (DNA): TGCGCCAGCAGCCAAGGTGCCAATTGGGAGGACACTGAAGCTTTCTTT. The chain links TRBV4-1 to TRBJ1-1; D call uncertain. Germline V lookup: CDR1 MGHRA, CDR2 YSYEKL. V was cut by 1 base and J by 3 bases, with 15 bases left in between. The CDR3 loop spans 16 amino acids.

The rearrangement links TRBV11-2 to TRBJ2-1; a weak D match, TRBD1 (5 bases). This CDR3 comprises 14 residues. V was shortened by 5 bases and J by 8 bases, with 16 bases between the two germline ends. Per the germline V gene, CDR1 is SGHAT and CDR2 is FQNNGV. The CDR3 nucleotides read TGTGCCAGCAGCCCAAAAGGGGCCGCCCATGAGCAGTTCTTC. Its protein is CASSPKGAAHEQFF.

This clone has only a few counts. V is TRBV14 and J is TRBJ2-1, with TRBD1 matching 10 bases. CDR1 and CDR2 from the germline V gene are SGHDN and FVKESK. Trimming took 1 base from V and 0 from J; bases not matched to a gene: 0. The CDR3 is 16 amino acids. In DNA form, the CDR3 reads TGTGCCAGCAGCCAAGGGACAGGGGGCTCCTACAATGAGCAGTTCTTC. Translation: CASSQGTGGSYNEQFF.

V gene TRBV7-3 combines with J gene TRBJ2-1; TRBD2 matches 11 bases. Losses at the gene ends were 5 bases for V and 8 bases for J; bases not matched to a gene: 23. The germline CDR1 and CDR2 sequences are SGHTA and FQGTGA. CDR3 size: 20 residues. DNA for the CDR3: TGTGCCAGCAGCCCGGGCTTGGAGGGCGGGGGTAGCGGGAGGGCCCATGAGCAGTTCTTC. Its protein is CASSPGLEGGGSGRAHEQFF.

The chain uses TRBV29-1 and TRBJ1-4; TRBD1 might be the D (6 bases). CDR1 SQVTM and CDR2 ANQGSEA come from the germline V gene. Trimming took off 1 base at V and 4 bases at J, with 10 bases between the two ends. The CDR3 extends over 14 amino acids. CDR3 protein: CSVEVEDSNEKLFF. Here the CDR3 DNA reads TGCAGCGTTGAAGTAGAGGACAGTAATGAAAAACTGTTTTTT. Variable domain in full (rest from reference TRBV29-1 and TRBJ1-4): SAVISQKPSRDICQRGTSLTIQCQVDSQVTMMFWYRQQPGQSLTLIATANQGSEATYESGFVIDKFPISRPNLTFSTLTVSNMSPEDSSIYLCSVEVEDSNEKLFFGSGTQLSVL.

The chain links TRBV14 to TRBJ2-1; 12 nucleotides line up with TRBD2. Germline V gene data show CDR1 as SGHDN and CDR2 as FVKESK. This CDR3 has 18 residues. With 4 bases clipped from V and 8 bases from J, the junction kept 15 bases outside the gene matches. The CDR3 loop reads CASSPHPRLAGGLDEQFF. The CDR3, as DNA: TGTGCCAGCAGCCCGCACCCCCGGCTAGCGGGAGGGTTGGATGAGCAGTTCTTC. Supplemented by reference TRBV14 and TRBJ2-1, the full variable domain reads EAGVTQFPSHSVIEKGQTVTLRCDPISGHDNLYWYRRVMGKEIKFLLHFVKESKQDESGMPNNRFLAERTGGTYSTLKVQPAELEDSGVYFCASSPHPRLAGGLDEQFFGPGTRLTVL.

The gene calls are TRBV27 and TRBJ2-2; D uncertain. The CDR3 runs to 12 residues. Germline V gene data show CDR1 as MNHEY and CDR2 as SMNVEV (reference sequence). Trimming took 5 bases from V and 6 from J, leaving 7 bases between them. CDR3 amino acids: CASSLLSGELFF. Here the CDR3 DNA reads TGTGCCAGCAGTCTTTTATCCGGGGAGCTGTTTTTT.

In this sample, this clone turned up a few times. The gene calls are TRBV2 and TRBJ2-3, with a possible D match to TRBD2 (6 bases). Germline V gene lookup returns CDR1 SNHLY and CDR2 FYNNEI. The CDR3 sequence is 15 residues long. V lost 4 bases to trimming and J lost 0 bases, with 11 bases between them. The CDR3 DNA reads as TGTGCCAGCAGTGGGAGGGGATCTAGCACAGATACGCAGTATTTT. Its protein is CASSGRGSSTDTQYF.

The chain is built from TRBV12-5 and TRBJ2-1; 9 bases agree with TRBD2. Looked up from germline, CDR1 is LGHNT and CDR2 is FRNRAP. This CDR3 region has 18 residues. The V gene end was trimmed by 5 bases and the J gene end by 0 bases; junction bases not matched to a gene: 11. The CDR3 spells CASGQGLAPLSSYNEQFF. In DNA, the CDR3 is TGTGCTAGTGGTCAGGGACTAGCCCCGCTGAGCTCCTACAATGAGCAGTTCTTC.

This clone was counted a few times. The chain links TRBV11-3 to TRBJ2-5; D remains ambiguous. The J call is in doubt because the DNA end fits TRBJ2-7 better. The CDR3 has 12 residues. Germline CDR1 is SGHNT and CDR2 is YENEEA. CDR3 nucleotides: TGTGCCAGCAGCTTATCTAGCTACGAGCAGTACTTC. This codes for CASSLSSYEQYF.

The rearrangement uses TRBV15 and TRBJ1-4; D is perhaps TRBD1 (6 bases). The germline V gene encodes CDR1 LNHNV and CDR2 YYDKDF (reference sequence). V lost 6 bases and J 0 bases, leaving 17 bases between the germline ends. This CDR3 comprises 17 residues. The chain's CDR3 is CATRGANTGTTNEKLFF. CDR3 coding DNA: TGTGCCACCAGGGGGGCCAACACAGGCACAACTAATGAAAAACTGTTTTTT. The full variable domain, with the rest looked up from reference TRBV15 and TRBJ1-4, is DAMVIQNPRYQVTQFGKPVTLSCSQTLNHNVMYWYQQKSSQAPKLLFHYYDKDFNNEADTPDNFQSRRPNTSFCFLDIRSPGLGDTAMYLCATRGANTGTTNEKLFFGSGTQLSVL.

The chain links TRBV5-4 to TRBJ2-1; 10 bases map to TRBD2. The CDR3 has 17 residues. The germline V gene has CDR1 SGHNT and CDR2 YYREEE (reference sequence). Losses at the gene ends were 4 bases for V and 0 bases for J; bases not matched to a gene: 7. CDR3 bases: TGTGCCAGCAGCCCCGGGACTAGCGCATACTCCTACAATGAGCAGTTCTTC. Protein sequence: CASSPGTSAYSYNEQFF. The full variable domain, with the rest looked up from reference TRBV5-4 and TRBJ2-1, is ETGVTQSPTHLIKTRGQQVTLRCSSQSGHNTVSWYQQALGQGPQFIFQYYREEENGRGNFPPRFSGLQFPNYSSELNVNALELDDSALYLCASSPGTSAYSYNEQFFGPGTRLTVL.

The V call is TRBV7-9, the J call TRBJ1-5; TRBD1 is a possible D gene (6 bases). The germline CDR1 and CDR2 sequences are SEHNR and FQNEAQ (reference sequence). Trimming removed 8 bases from V and 0 bases from J, with 11 bases in between. The CDR3 has 14 amino acids. The CDR3 bases are TGTGCCAGCGCGGACAGTACTAGCAATCAGCCCCAGCATTTT. This codes for CASADSTSNQPQHF.

The V and J genes are TRBV4-3 and TRBJ2-4; a weak D match, TRBD2 (7 bases). CDR1 LGHNA and CDR2 YSLEER come from the germline V gene. There are 19 residues in the CDR3. V gave up 4 bases and J gave up 0 bases, with 22 bases separating them. The CDR3 bases are TGCGCCAGCAGCCGTAACCGGGAGGACAGACCGAGAGCCAAAAACATTCAGTACTTC. The encoded protein is CASSRNREDRPRAKNIQYF.